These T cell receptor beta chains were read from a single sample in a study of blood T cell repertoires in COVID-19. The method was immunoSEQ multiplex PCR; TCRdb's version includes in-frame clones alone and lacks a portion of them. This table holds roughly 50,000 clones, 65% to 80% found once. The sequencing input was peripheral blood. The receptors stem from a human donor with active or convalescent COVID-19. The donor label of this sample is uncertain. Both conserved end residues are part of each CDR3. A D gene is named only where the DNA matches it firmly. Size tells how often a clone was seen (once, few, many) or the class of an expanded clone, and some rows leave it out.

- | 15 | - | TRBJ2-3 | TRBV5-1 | CASSFRGGSTDTQYF | TGCGCCAGCAGCTTTAGGGGAGGTAGCACAGATACGCAGTATTTT
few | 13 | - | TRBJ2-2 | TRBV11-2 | CASRRRGTGELFF | TGTGCCAGCAGAAGAAGAGGCACCGGGGAGCTGTTTTTT
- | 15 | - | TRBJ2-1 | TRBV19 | CASSILRDVLDEQFF | TGTGCCAGTAGTATATTGCGGGACGTCCTGGATGAGCAGTTCTTC
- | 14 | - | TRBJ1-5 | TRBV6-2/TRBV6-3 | CASSYGGVGQPQHF | TGTGCCAGCAGTTACGGGGGCGTGGGGCAGCCCCAGCATTTT
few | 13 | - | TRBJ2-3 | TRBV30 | CAWIRVGTDTQYF | TGTGCCTGGATCAGGGTAGGCACAGATACGCAGTATTTT
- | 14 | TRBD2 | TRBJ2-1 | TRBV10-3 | CATLAGGIYNEQFF | TGTGCCACCCTAGCGGGAGGAATTTACAATGAGCAGTTCTTC
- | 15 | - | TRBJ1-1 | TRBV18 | CASSPTRRGDTEAFF | TGTGCCAGCTCACCCACGCGACGGGGTGACACTGAAGCTTTCTTT
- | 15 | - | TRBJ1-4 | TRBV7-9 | CASSLPGGTNEKLFF | TGTGCCAGCAGCTTACCCGGGGGGACTAATGAAAAACTGTTTTTT
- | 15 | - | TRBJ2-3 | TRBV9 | CASSVGSGSTDTQYF | TGTGCCAGCAGCGTAGGGAGCGGTAGCACAGATACGCAGTATTTT
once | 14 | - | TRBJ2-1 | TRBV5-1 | CASSSSSGSNEQFF | TGCGCCAGCAGCTCTTCCTCCGGGAGCAATGAGCAGTTCTTC
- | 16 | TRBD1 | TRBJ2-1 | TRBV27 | CASNPRTGGIGNEQFF | TGTGCCAGCAACCCACGGACAGGGGGGATCGGCAATGAGCAGTTCTTC
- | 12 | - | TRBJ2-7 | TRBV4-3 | CASSSPGSQLYF | TGCGCCAGCAGCTCTCCCGGGAGCCAGTTGTACTTC
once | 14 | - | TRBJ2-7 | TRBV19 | CASSIQGEVYEQYF | TGTGCCAGTAGTATTCAAGGGGAGGTCTACGAGCAGTACTTC
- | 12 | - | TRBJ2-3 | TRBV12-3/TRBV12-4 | CASRGAPDTQYF | TGTGCCAGCAGAGGGGCCCCAGATACGCAGTATTTT
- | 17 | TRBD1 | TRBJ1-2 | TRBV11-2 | CASSGGPGQGVSYGYTF | TGTGCCAGCAGCGGAGGACCGGGACAGGGTGTTTCTTATGGCTACACCTTC
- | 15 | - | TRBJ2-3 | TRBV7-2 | CASSLRPGSTDTQYF | TGTGCCAGCAGCTTACGACCGGGGAGCACAGATACGCAGTATTTT
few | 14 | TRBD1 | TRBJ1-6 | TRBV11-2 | CASSTIQGNSPLHF | TGTGCCAGCAGCACCATACAGGGGAATTCACCCCTCCACTTT
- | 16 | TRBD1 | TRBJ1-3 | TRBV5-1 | CASSPGTGITGNTIYF | TGCGCCAGCAGCCCCGGGACAGGGATAACTGGAAACACCATATATTTT
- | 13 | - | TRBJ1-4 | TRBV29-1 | CSGKTATNEKLFF | TGCAGCGGCAAGACAGCAACTAATGAAAAACTGTTTTTT
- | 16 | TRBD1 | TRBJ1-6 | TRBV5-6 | CASSWGRTGTASPLHF | TGTGCCAGCAGCTGGGGGCGCACCGGGACAGCTTCACCCCTCCACTTT
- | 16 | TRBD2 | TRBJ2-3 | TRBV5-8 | CASSPGIRGDADTQYF | TGTGCCAGCAGCCCCGGTATTCGGGGGGACGCAGATACGCAGTATTTT
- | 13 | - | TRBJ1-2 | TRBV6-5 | CASRGGGSYGYTF | TGTGCCAGCAGAGGTGGGGGCTCCTATGGCTACACCTTC
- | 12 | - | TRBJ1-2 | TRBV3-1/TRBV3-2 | CASSQPGGGYTF | TGTGCCAGCAGCCAACCCGGCGGCGGCTACACCTTC
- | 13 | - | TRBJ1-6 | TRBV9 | CASSVEQGYPLHF | TGTGCCAGCAGCGTAGAACAGGGATACCCCCTCCACTTT
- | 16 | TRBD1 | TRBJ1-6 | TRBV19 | CASSIPQGVYNSPLHF | TGTGCCAGTAGCATTCCTCAGGGGGTTTATAATTCACCCCTCCACTTT
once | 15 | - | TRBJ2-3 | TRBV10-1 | CASSESSGDTDTQYF | TGCGCCAGCAGTGAGTCCTCGGGGGACACAGATACGCAGTATTTT
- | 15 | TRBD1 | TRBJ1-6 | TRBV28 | CASSPLDRDNSPLHF | TGTGCCAGCAGTCCACTGGACAGGGACAATTCACCCCTCCACTTT
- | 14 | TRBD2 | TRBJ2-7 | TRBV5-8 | CASSQTTSPYEQYF | TGTGCCAGCAGCCAGACGACTAGCCCCTACGAGCAGTACTTC
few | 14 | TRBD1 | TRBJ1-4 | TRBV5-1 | CASSSSGTGSKLFF | TGCGCCAGCAGCTCCTCCGGGACAGGGTCAAAACTGTTTTTT
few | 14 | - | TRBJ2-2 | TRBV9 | CASSEGTNTGELFF | TGTGCCAGCAGCGAGGGGACGAACACCGGGGAGCTGTTTTTT
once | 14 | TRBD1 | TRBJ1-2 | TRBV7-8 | CASSLVQGAGGYTF | TGTGCCAGCAGCTTAGTTCAGGGGGCGGGAGGCTACACCTTC
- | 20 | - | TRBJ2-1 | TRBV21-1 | CASSKDSPGLAGGPYNEQFF | TGTGCCAGCAGCAAAGACAGCCCCGGACTAGCGGGTGGTCCCTACAATGAGCAGTTCTTC
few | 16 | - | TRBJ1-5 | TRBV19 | CASRRGSGRSDQPQHF | TGTGCCAGTAGGAGGGGGTCGGGAAGATCCGATCAGCCCCAGCATTTT
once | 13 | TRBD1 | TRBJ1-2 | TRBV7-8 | CASSSGQGNGYTF | TGTGCCAGCAGCTCGGGACAGGGAAATGGCTACACCTTC
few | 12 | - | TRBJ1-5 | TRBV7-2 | CASRTLGEPQHF | TGTGCCAGCAGAACGCTTGGAGAGCCCCAGCATTTT
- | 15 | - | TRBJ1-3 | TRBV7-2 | CASSLAAGSGNTIYF | TGTGCCAGCAGCTTAGCGGCAGGGTCCGGAAACACCATATATTTT
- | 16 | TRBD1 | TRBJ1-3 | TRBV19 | CASSINDRGPGNTIYF | TGTGCCAGTAGTATTAACGACAGGGGGCCTGGAAACACCATATATTTT
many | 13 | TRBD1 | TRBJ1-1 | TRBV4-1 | CASSQDRGLEAFF | TGCGCCAGCAGCCAAGATAGGGGGCTGGAAGCTTTCTTT
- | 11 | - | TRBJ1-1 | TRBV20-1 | CSAAGQTEAFF | TGCAGTGCTGCAGGGCAGACTGAAGCTTTCTTT
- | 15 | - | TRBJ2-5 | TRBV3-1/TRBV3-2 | CASSQAASLQETQYF | TGTGCCAGCAGCCAAGCGGCTAGCCTCCAAGAGACCCAGTACTTC
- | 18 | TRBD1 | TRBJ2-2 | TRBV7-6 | CASSLSFGTGPNTGELFF | TGTGCCAGCAGCTTATCCTTCGGGACAGGGCCGAACACCGGGGAGCTGTTTTTT
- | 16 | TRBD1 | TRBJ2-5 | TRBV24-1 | CATSDLPGTGQETQYF | TGTGCCACCAGTGATCTCCCCGGGACAGGACAAGAGACCCAGTACTTC
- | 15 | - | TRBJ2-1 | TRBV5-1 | CASSSLAASYNEQFF | TGCGCCAGCAGCTCCTTAGCGGCTTCCTACAATGAGCAGTTCTTC
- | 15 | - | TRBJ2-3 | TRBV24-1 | CATSDPGPTQDTQYF | TGTGCCACCAGTGACCCTGGGCCTACGCAAGATACGCAGTATTTT
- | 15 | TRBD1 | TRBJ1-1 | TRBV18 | CASSPGTGGSTEAFF | TGTGCCAGCTCACCAGGGACAGGGGGTAGCACTGAAGCTTTCTTT
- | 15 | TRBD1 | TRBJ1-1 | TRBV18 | CASSSSTGRLTEAFF | TGTGCCAGCTCATCCTCGACAGGGAGGCTCACTGAAGCTTTCTTT
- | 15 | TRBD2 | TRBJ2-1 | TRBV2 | CASSERSGRGDEQFF | TGTGCCAGCAGTGAGAGAAGCGGGAGGGGGGATGAGCAGTTCTTC
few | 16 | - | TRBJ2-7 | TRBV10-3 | CAISESGVATQYEQYF | TGTGCCATCAGTGAGTCCGGGGTGGCGACCCAGTACGAGCAGTACTTC